This TCR beta chain was identified in a study of CD8 T cells in Susac syndrome. Whole-study findings and limits: The authors acknowledged that their TCR sequencing and HLA analysis involved a relatively small number of individuals.

About this clonotype itself: Antigen unknown.

Sequencing of TCR beta was performed on blood CD8+ T cells and on blood CD4+ T cells. While CD8+ and CD4+ T cells were isolated negatively, TEMRA cells were enriched by FACS. After extraction with the RNeasy kit, about 0.5 to 1 ug of the RNA was reverse transcribed using random hexamers. It was immunoSEQ multiplex PCR that amplified TCR beta CDR3 across 54 Vbeta and 13 Jbeta. Each CDR3 protein is one row after TCRdb ran MiXCR on the immunoSEQ multiplex PCR reads. The sample carries some 260,000 distinct CDR3 sequences, 70% to 90% recorded once. The CDR3 is 12 amino acids. Germline V gene sequence: CDR1 SGHDT, CDR2 YYEEEE. Trimming stripped 4 bases from V and 5 bases from J, with 10 bases between.

This rearrangement joins TRBV5-6 to TRBJ2-7; possibly TRBD1 or TRBD2 for D (5 bases each). Sequencing was carried out using CD8+ T cells from PBMCs. The source is a human donor with multiple sclerosis. CDR3 bases: TGTGCCAGCAGCCTCGGGACCCACGAGCAGTACTTC. It codes for CASSLGTHEQYF.